This T cell receptor beta chain was obtained from a study of T cells of healthy individuals. TCRdb reanalysed the 5' RACE reads using MiXCR and keeps one entry per CDR3 protein. Of 60,000 to 75,000 distinct CDR3 sequences detected, 15% to 20% appear once; the ten largest clones hold around 4.6%. The V gene lost 2 bases and the J gene lost 4 bases, with 13 bases spanning the gap. The germline V gene encodes CDR1 SGHNT and CDR2 YYREEE (reference sequence). This CDR3 region has 15 residues. This clonotype has ten or more counts. The sequence was obtained from a human donor in good health. The chain recombines TRBV5-4 with TRBJ2-1, with D perhaps TRBD2 (6 bases). CDR3 nucleotide sequence: TGTGCCAGCAGCTTTGGTGGGGGGACTTACAATGAGCAGTTCTTC. As protein: CASSFGGGTYNEQFF.